This TCR beta chain derives from a study of CXCR3-negative and CXCR3-positive naive CD8 T cells. UMI-labeled TRB cDNA libraries were prepared by 5' RACE. TCRdb reprocessed the 5' RACE reads and keeps a single row for each CDR3 protein, giving no DNA. The sample table includes about 120,000 distinct CDR3 sequences. Germline V gene sequence: CDR1 LNHDA, CDR2 SQIVND (reference sequence). CDR3 length: 15 amino acids. Comment on this clonotype: Its antigen is currently unknown.

Among CD8+ T cells, naive ones were CD45RO-CCR7+CD27+CD95-. Study-wide results and caveats: Comparison of naive cells showed more hydrophobic TRB CDR3s in CXCR3-positive than in CXCR3-negative naive cells. Memory CD8+ cells showed much lower diversity, while both naive subsets displayed comparably high diversity. Naive CXCR3-positive and CXCR3-negative cells shared TRBV-TRBJ usage; memory cells diverged.

The clonotype originates from a human donor in good health. Some clones in this sample may be carry-over from other donors' samples. J is TRBJ2-2 and V is TRBV19; as DNA is missing, the TRBD1 call by TCRdb cannot be tested. The sequencing sample was made of naive CXCR3+ CD8+ T cells from blood. Indicated subset: CD45RO-CCR7+CD27+CD95- naive CD8+ T cells expressing CXCR3 (TNR3+). CDR3 protein: CASTPGNSGTGELFF.